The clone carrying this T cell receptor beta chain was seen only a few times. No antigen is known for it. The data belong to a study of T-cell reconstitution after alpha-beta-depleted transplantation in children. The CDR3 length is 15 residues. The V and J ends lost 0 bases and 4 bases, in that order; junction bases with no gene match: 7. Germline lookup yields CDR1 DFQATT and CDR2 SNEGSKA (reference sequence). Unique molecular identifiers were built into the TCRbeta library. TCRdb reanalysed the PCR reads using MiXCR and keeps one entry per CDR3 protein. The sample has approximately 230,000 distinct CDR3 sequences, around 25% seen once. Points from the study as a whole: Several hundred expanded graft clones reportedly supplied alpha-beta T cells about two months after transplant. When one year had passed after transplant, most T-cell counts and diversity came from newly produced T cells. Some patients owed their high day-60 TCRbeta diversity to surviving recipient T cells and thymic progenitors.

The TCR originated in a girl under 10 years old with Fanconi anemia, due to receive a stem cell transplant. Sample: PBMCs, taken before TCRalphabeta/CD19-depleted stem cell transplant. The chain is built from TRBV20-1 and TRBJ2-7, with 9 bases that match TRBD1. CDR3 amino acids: CSARETTGGQYEQYF. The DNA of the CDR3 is TGCAGTGCTAGAGAAACCACAGGGGGCCAGTACGAGCAGTACTTC.